A single T cell receptor (beta chain) is shown here with its context. TCRdb analysed the RT-PCR reads with MiXCR anew, one entry per CDR3 protein. This sample has roughly 630,000 distinct CDR3 sequences, with 12% to 15% found just once. This entry is derived from a study of response to subunit inactivated influenza vaccine. CDR3 size: 14 residues. Trimming took 0 bases from V and 5 from J, leaving 9 bases between them. The germline V gene encodes CDR1 SGHDT and CDR2 YYEEEE. The sample consisted of PBMCs from blood, taken around 15 days before vaccination. This chain links TRBV5-6 with TRBJ2-1; a weak D match, TRBD1 (6 bases). The clonotype was recovered from a man in his fifties who received an inactivated influenza vaccine. The CDR3 protein is CASSLGQENNEQFF. The CDR3 DNA reads TGTGCCAGCAGCTTGGGACAGGAGAACAATGAGCAGTTCTTC.